Following are 23 T cell receptor beta chains from one sample sequenced in a study of shared clonotypes between healthy human individuals. The table came from immunoSEQ multiplex PCR; TCRdb's copy has only in-frame clones and leaves some out. The sample lists over 2 million clones, roughly 96% occurring once. The specimen was naive CD4+ T cells sorted from blood. Subset defined: CD45RA+ positively selected. The receptors were sampled from a man younger than 30 in good health.

A word on this clone: A single base separates this from a much larger clone, so it may be a read error. The CDR3 bases are TGTGCCAGCAGCTTGCTTAATTCACCCCTCCACTTT. As protein: CASSLLNSPLHF. V and J are TRBV5-6 and TRBJ1-6, with no clear D. CDR1 and CDR2 from the germline V gene are SGHDT and YYEEEE. The germline V and J ends were trimmed by 1 base and 6 bases, with 2 bases remaining between them. The CDR3 spans 12 residues.

The gene calls are TRBV4-1 and TRBJ1-1; TRBD1 is a possible D gene (5 bases). The V gene lost 0 bases and the J gene lost 5 bases, with 13 bases spanning the gap. Germline V gene sequence: CDR1 MGHRA, CDR2 YSYEKL. There are 15 residues in the CDR3. The CDR3: CASSQDRRGETEAFF. The CDR3 DNA reads TGCGCCAGCAGCCAAGATCGGAGGGGAGAGACTGAAGCTTTCTTT.

The chain has TRBV6-5 and TRBJ2-5; D might be TRBD2 (6 bases). Germline V gene lookup returns CDR1 MNHEY and CDR2 SVGAGI. The CDR3 runs 15 residues. Trimming removed 5 bases at V and 2 bases at J, with 15 bases between. The CDR3 spells CASSPGLNPQETQYF. The CDR3 nucleotides read TGTGCCAGCAGTCCCGGACTAAACCCTCAAGAGACCCAGTACTTC.

The chain carries TRBV5-1 and TRBJ2-1, with D maybe TRBD2 (7 bases). Germline lookup yields CDR1 SGHRS and CDR2 YFSETQ. The CDR3 length is 14 residues. V was clipped by 1 base and J by 7 bases, with 12 bases between them. This chain's CDR3 is CASSLNREGNEQFF. CDR3 bases: TGCGCCAGCAGCTTGAACAGGGAGGGAAATGAGCAGTTCTTC.

The chain couples TRBV15 to TRBJ2-1; 11 bases map to TRBD1. With 1 base clipped from V and 6 bases from J, the junction kept 2 bases outside the gene matches. Germline V gene sequence: CDR1 LNHNV, CDR2 YYDKDF (reference sequence). This CDR3 contains 15 residues. The CDR3 DNA reads TGTGCCACCAGCAGAGGGGGGACAGGGGGCAATGAGCAGTTCTTC. Protein product: CATSRGGTGGNEQFF.

V and J are TRBV30 and TRBJ2-5; D unresolved. The germline V gene encodes CDR1 GTSNPN and CDR2 SVGIG (reference sequence). V lost 2 bases and J lost 9, with 10 bases in between. This CDR3 spans 11 amino acids. The DNA of the CDR3 is TGTGCCTGGAGTTTTGCGGAAGCCCAGTACTTC. Its translation: CAWSFAEAQYF. Supplemented by reference TRBV30 and TRBJ2-5, the full variable domain reads SQTIHQWPATLVQPVGSPLSLECTVEGTSNPNLYWYRQAAGRGLQLLFYSVGIGQISSEVPQNLSASRPQDRQFILSSKKLLLSDSGFYLCAWSFAEAQYFGPGTRLLVL.

The chain employs TRBV10-3 and TRBJ2-7, with 8 bases fitting TRBD2. The CDR3 spans 13 residues. Per germline, CDR1 ENHRY and CDR2 SYGVKD. Losses at the gene ends were 3 bases for V and 5 bases for J; bases not matched to a gene: 3. CDR3 in amino acids: CAISDGTSNEQYF. As DNA, the CDR3 is TGTGCCATCAGTGATGGGACTAGTAACGAGCAGTACTTC.

J is TRBJ1-5 and V is TRBV10-2; the D is unclear. Germline CDR1 and CDR2: WSHSY and SAAADI. V was cut by 3 bases and J by 3 bases, with 9 bases left in between. The CDR3 is 14 amino acids. In DNA, the CDR3 is TGCGCCAGCAGTGATTTGGAGTTCAATCAGCCCCAGCATTTT. It is translated as CASSDLEFNQPQHF.

The chain has TRBV18 and TRBJ2-7; D may be TRBD1 or TRBD2 (5 bases each). The CDR3 contains 13 residues. Trimming took off 2 bases at V and 6 bases at J, with 11 bases between the two ends. Germline V lookup: CDR1 KGHSH, CDR2 LQKENI. The CDR3 coding sequence is TGTGCCAGCTCACCATCGCCTGGGGGCGAGCAGTACTTC. The encoded protein is CASSPSPGGEQYF.

J is TRBJ2-1 and V is TRBV11-3, with 7 bases fitting TRBD1. V was clipped by 1 base and J by 5 bases; unmatched bases: 5. CDR3 size: 15 residues. Germline CDR1 SGHNT, CDR2 YENEEA. CDR3 loop: CASSLGSGGDNEQFF. CDR3 bases: TGTGCCAGCAGCTTAGGGTCAGGGGGTGACAATGAGCAGTTCTTC. Variable domain in full (rest from reference TRBV11-3 and TRBJ2-1): EAGVVQSPRYKIIEKKQPVAFWCNPISGHNTLYWYLQNLGQGPELLIRYENEEAVDDSQLPKDRFSAERLKGVDSTLKIQPAELGDSAVYLCASSLGSGGDNEQFFGPGTRLTVL.

The chain couples TRBV7-9 to TRBJ2-7; TRBD1 is a possible D gene (5 bases). This CDR3 has 16 amino acids. The germline V gene encodes CDR1 SEHNR and CDR2 FQNEAQ (reference sequence). Trimming took off 3 bases at V and 6 bases at J, with 21 bases between the two ends. The CDR3 bases are TGTGCCAGCAGCTTCTCTCTGGGGCAGGGTCGCGGCGAGCAGTACTTC. Residues: CASSFSLGQGRGEQYF.

The gene calls are TRBV28 and TRBJ2-1, with a possible D match to TRBD2 (6 bases). V lost 7 bases to trimming and J lost 6 bases, with 16 bases between them. CDR3 length: 14 residues. The germline V gene encodes CDR1 MDHEN and CDR2 SYDVKM. The DNA of the CDR3 is TGTGCCAGCACCCCTTGGGCGGGATTCAATGAGCAGTTCTTC. It encodes CASTPWAGFNEQFF.

This chain uses TRBV5-1 with TRBJ2-1, with D perhaps being TRBD1 or TRBD2 (5 bases each). There are 16 residues in the CDR3. Germline CDR1 reads SGHRS; CDR2 reads YFSETQ. V dropped 1 base and J dropped 5 bases, with 16 bases sitting between them. The CDR3 spells CASSLMGTGINNEQFF. The CDR3 DNA sequence: TGCGCCAGCAGCTTGATGGGGACGGGCATCAACAATGAGCAGTTCTTC. Full variable domain (rest looked up from reference TRBV5-1 and TRBJ2-1): KAGVTQTPRYLIKTRGQQVTLSCSPISGHRSVSWYQQTPGQGLQFLFEYFSETQRNKGNFPGRFSGRQFSNSRSEMNVSTLELGDSALYLCASSLMGTGINNEQFFGPGTRLTVL.

This clone has only one observation. The V and J genes are TRBV4-3 and TRBJ2-7; 10 nucleotides line up with TRBD2. The CDR3 length is 15 residues. Germline V lookup: CDR1 LGHNA, CDR2 YSLEER. The ends lost 4 bases at V and 3 bases at J; junction bases unmatched: 6. The CDR3 DNA follows: TGCGCCAGCAGCCTCGGGACTAGCGATCACTACGAGCAGTACTTC. Its protein product is CASSLGTSDHYEQYF.

The chain's CDR3 is CASSLAHTDTQYF. CDR3 sequence (DNA): TGTGCCAGCAGCTTAGCCCACACAGATACGCAGTATTTT. The chain recombines TRBV7-2 with TRBJ2-3; no clear D gene. V lost 0 bases and J 2 bases, leaving 3 bases between the germline ends. In germline, CDR1 is SGHTA, CDR2 FQGNSA. The CDR3 is made up of 13 amino acids.

A note on this clone: The identical CDR3 is also encoded by other nucleotide sequences in the sample. The J gene is TRBJ1-2, the V gene TRBV30; D is unresolved. Per the germline V gene, CDR1 is GTSNPN and CDR2 is SVGIG (reference sequence). Trimming shortened V by 0 bases and J by 5 bases, and 7 bases separated the two germline ends. The CDR3 consists of 12 residues. CDR3 bases: TGTGCCTGGAGTGTAACCGGGTATGGCTACACCTTC. Translation gives CAWSVTGYGYTF.

This chain's CDR3 is CASDTLRGTGELFF. The CDR3 bases are TGTGCCAGCGATACGCTGAGGGGTACCGGGGAGCTGTTTTTT. This chain connects TRBV18 to TRBJ2-2; the D gene could be TRBD1 or TRBD2 (5 bases each). Per the germline V gene, CDR1 is KGHSH and CDR2 is LQKENI. Trimming stripped 8 bases from V and 5 bases from J, with 15 bases between. The CDR3 contains 14 residues.

As regards this clone: Relative to the germline gene, one junction end is altered; a read error may explain this. The chain carries TRBV7-7 and TRBJ2-3; D perhaps matches TRBD2 (5 bases). This CDR3 contains 13 residues. Germline CDR1 reads SSHAT; CDR2 reads FNYEAQ (reference sequence). Here the CDR3 reads CASSLARTDTQYF. The CDR3, as DNA: TGTGCTAGCAGCTTAGCGAGGACAGATACGCAGTATTTT.

This clone showed up just once. The chain is built from TRBV4-3 and TRBJ2-7; D is perhaps TRBD2 (6 bases). This CDR3 has 15 amino acids. The germline V gene has CDR1 LGHNA and CDR2 YSLEER. Trimming took off 2 bases at V and 2 bases at J, with 13 bases between the two ends. CDR3 in DNA: TGCGCCAGCAGCCAAAACTCGCGGGGCCCCTACGAGCAGTACTTC. This codes for CASSQNSRGPYEQYF.

J is TRBJ2-3 and V is TRBV15; D call uncertain. V was pared by 8 bases and J by 12 bases, with 21 bases between. Germline CDR1 and CDR2: LNHNV and YYDKDF (reference sequence). This CDR3 is 13 amino acids long. The CDR3 coding sequence is TGTGCCACCGCCCACCTCGTGGGCCCCTTACAGTATTTT. Its translation is CATAHLVGPLQYF.

DNA for the CDR3: TGTGCCAGCAGCCCGCCGACAGGGACGAGCACAGATACGCAGTATTTT. Its translation: CASSPPTGTSTDTQYF. The gene calls are TRBV7-9 and TRBJ2-3; 7 bases are a match to TRBD1. The V segment lost 5 bases and the J segment 0 bases; nucleotides outside the gene matches: 8. Germline V CDR1 and CDR2: SEHNR, FQNEAQ (reference sequence). The CDR3 loop spans 16 amino acids. Variable domain in full (rest from reference TRBV7-9 and TRBJ2-3): DTGVSQNPRHKITKRGQNVTFRCDPISEHNRLYWYRQTLGQGPEFLTYFQNEAQLEKSRLLSDRFSAERPKGSFSTLEIQRTEQGDSAMYLCASSPPTGTSTDTQYFGPGTRLTVL.

The chain has TRBV7-9 and TRBJ2-1, with D perhaps matching TRBD2 (5 bases). Per the germline V gene, CDR1 is SEHNR and CDR2 is FQNEAQ (reference sequence). This CDR3 is built from 10 residues. Trimming pared 7 bases from V and 14 bases from J, leaving 12 bases between. For the CDR3, the DNA is TGTGCCAGCAAAAAGACTATGAAGTTCTTC. Translation: CASKKTMKFF.

This rearrangement joins TRBV5-6 to TRBJ2-7; 7 bases are shared with TRBD1. The CDR3 spans 14 residues. Trimming removed 4 bases from V and 2 bases from J; junction bases left unmatched: 6. Per the germline V gene, CDR1 is SGHDT and CDR2 is YYEEEE. In DNA, the CDR3 is TGTGCCAGCAGCATTCAGGGGGAGACCTACGAGCAGTACTTC. Protein product: CASSIQGETYEQYF. Combining the CDR3 with reference TRBV5-6 and TRBJ2-7 gives the whole variable domain DAGVTQSPTHLIKTRGQQVTLRCSPKSGHDTVSWYQQALGQGPQFIFQYYEEEERQRGNFPDRFSGHQFPNYSSELNVNALLLGDSALYLCASSIQGETYEQYFGPGTRLTVT.